This T cell receptor beta chain was profiled in a study of cytomegalovirus exposure and HLA in healthy donors. About this clone: Its target is unknown.

The V and J ends lost 0 bases and 6 bases respectively, with 5 bases between them. The length of the CDR3 is 13 residues. Per the germline V gene, CDR1 is LGHNA and CDR2 is YNFKEQ. 60 Vbeta and 13 Jbeta primers were used in PCR. TCRdb keeps only in-frame clones here, not all; method: immunoSEQ multiplex PCR. The sample lists hundreds of thousands of clones, roughly 70% occurring once. Study observations and caveats: Analysis was carried out at a later point, and it linked a missense DCLRE1C variant to TCR beta V- and J-gene trimming. Other equally common chains were less clonally expanded than HLA-associated TCR beta chains, a later analysis showed.

The chain combines TRBV4-2 with TRBJ1-4; D is unclear. This sequence was found in a female donor in good health and CMV-seronegative. Sequenced input: PBMCs. The CDR3 DNA is TGTGCCAGCAGCCAAGATCTTCATGAAAAACTGTTTTTT. It is translated as CASSQDLHEKLFF.